These 6 T cell receptor beta chains share one sample of origin, sequenced in a study of blood T cell repertoires in COVID-19. Produced via immunoSEQ multiplex PCR; TCRdb's table is partial and in-frame only. The repertoire holds approximately 120,000 clones, roughly 79% seen once, with approximately 25% in the top ten. Input material: peripheral blood. The origin of the receptors is a human donor in a cohort sampled during active COVID-19.

This clone was counted only a few times. This chain connects TRBV7-2 to TRBJ1-1; the D gene is possibly TRBD1 (5 bases). Trimming left V 1 base short and J 5 bases short, with 11 bases between. CDR3 length: 14 amino acids. Germline CDR1 SGHTA, CDR2 FQGNSA. DNA for the CDR3: TGTGCCAGCAGCTTAGGACGGGAGGGGACTGAAGCTTTCTTT. Residues: CASSLGREGTEAFF.

V usage is TRBV19 and J usage is TRBJ1-2, with 7 bases identical to TRBD1. This CDR3 is built from 14 residues. The germline gives CDR1 LNHDA, CDR2 SQIVND (reference sequence). The J segment lost 4 bases and the V segment lost 5 bases, leaving 7 bases of the junction unmatched. In nucleotides, the CDR3 is TGTGCCAGTAGTGAACAACAGGGGACCTATGGCTACACCTTC. It encodes CASSEQQGTYGYTF.

The CDR3 region is CASSLDRGGGYTF. The CDR3, as DNA: TGTGCCAGCAGCCTTGACAGGGGTGGCGGCTACACCTTC. The chain couples TRBV7-8 to TRBJ1-2, with 8 bases lining up with TRBD1. The CDR3 extends over 13 amino acids. The germline V gene encodes CDR1 SGHVS and CDR2 FQNEAQ. The V and J ends lost 5 bases and 8 bases, in that order; junction bases with no gene match: 7.

The chain has TRBV28 and TRBJ2-7; 8 nucleotides match TRBD1. This CDR3 spans 16 amino acids. Germline CDR1 and CDR2: MDHEN and SYDVKM. V was clipped by 7 bases and J by 5 bases; unmatched bases: 16. CDR3 sequence reads: CASTGPYTGGEDEQYF. CDR3 in DNA: TGTGCCAGCACCGGTCCGTATACAGGGGGAGAGGACGAGCAGTACTTC.

The chain employs TRBV19 and TRBJ1-4; no firm D call. Germline V gene sequence: CDR1 LNHDA, CDR2 SQIVND (reference sequence). Trimming took off 5 bases at V and 7 bases at J, with 11 bases between the two ends. The CDR3 is 13 amino acids. CDR3 sequence: CASSSSPTEKLFF. The CDR3 DNA follows: TGTGCCAGTAGTTCGAGTCCTACTGAAAAACTGTTTTTT.

The CDR3: CASSLTPGQGGSYTF. As DNA, the CDR3 is TGTGCCAGCAGCTTAACTCCGGGACAGGGAGGATCCTACACCTTC. The chain combines TRBV7-9 with TRBJ1-2, with TRBD1 identical over 9 bases. Germline CDR1 SEHNR, CDR2 FQNEAQ (reference sequence). The CDR3 is 15 residues long. J gave up 10 bases and V 2 bases, and 11 bases lay outside the gene matches.